A selection of T cell receptor beta chains follows, all from one sample in a study of blood T cell repertoires in COVID-19. Data came from immunoSEQ multiplex PCR; TCRdb stores just in-frame clones and leaves some out. The table includes 45,000 to 55,000 clones, more than 70% detected once. The sample was peripheral blood. Receptor source: a woman older than 75 with acute or convalescent COVID-19. CDR3s include the opening cysteine and the closing phenylalanine or tryptophan. The D gene is left open where the match is weak. Clone size is stated in some rows and not others, as once, few, many or a class when expanded.

v_gene	j_gene	d_gene	abundance	CDR3nt	CDR3aa
TRBV2	TRBJ2-1	TRBD2	-	TGTGCCAGCAGGACTGGCGGGAGCTCCTACAATGAGCAGTTCTTC	CASRTGGSSYNEQFF
TRBV5-1	TRBJ2-2	TRBD1	-	TGCGCCAGCAGCTTGCGACAGGGGGCTTCAGGGGAGCTGTTTTTT	CASSLRQGASGELFF
TRBV12-3/TRBV12-4	TRBJ2-7	TRBD2	few	TGTGCCAGCCGGGGGGTGGGACCGGGCGAGCAGTACTTC	CASRGVGPGEQYF
TRBV29-1	TRBJ2-5	-	-	TGCAGCGTTGGGTGGCAGGTTCAAGAGACCCAGTACTTC	CSVGWQVQETQYF
TRBV11-2	TRBJ1-1	TRBD1	few	TGTGCCAGCAGCTTAGGAGGGGGCAGTGAAGCTTTCTTT	CASSLGGGSEAFF
TRBV5-8	TRBJ2-5	-	-	TGTGCCAGCAGCCCACTGACAGTGCTCCAAGAGACCCAGTACTTC	CASSPLTVLQETQYF
TRBV28	TRBJ1-4	TRBD1	-	TGTGCCAGCAGTTTATTTCAGGGGGCGCGGGTTGAAAAACTGTTTTTT	CASSLFQGARVEKLFF
TRBV6-5	TRBJ2-7	-	-	TGTGCCAGCAGAGAGACTAGTGGTTACGAGCAGTACTTC	CASRETSGYEQYF
TRBV28	TRBJ1-1	-	-	TGTGCCAGCAGTTTTGATCGGGGGAGTGTCGCTGAAGCTTTCTTT	CASSFDRGSVAEAFF
TRBV1	TRBJ2-1	-	-	TGCACCAGCAGCCAAGACAAACAAAGCGGGGAAGGCTCGGATGAGCAGTTCTTC	CTSSQDKQSGEGSDEQFF
TRBV5-1	TRBJ2-7	TRBD1	once	TGCGCCAGCAGATCCGGGACAGGGGGAAAAGAGCAGTACTTC	CASRSGTGGKEQYF
TRBV6-5	TRBJ1-2	-	few	TGTGCCAGCAAGTGGGGCACTAACTATGGCTACACCTTC	CASKWGTNYGYTF
TRBV27	TRBJ1-2	TRBD1	-	TGTGCCAGCAGTGTCAGGGGGCTGGAGGGCTACACCTTC	CASSVRGLEGYTF
TRBV28	TRBJ1-4	-	-	TGTGCCAGCAGTGACCGGGGGGGGACTAATGAAAAACTGTTTTTT	CASSDRGGTNEKLFF
TRBV5-1	TRBJ1-1	-	once	TGCGCCAGCAGCTTGGTCCGTGACACTGAAGCTTTCTTT	CASSLVRDTEAFF
TRBV20-1	TRBJ1-1	-	-	TGCAGTGCCGGACCGGGGACTGAAGCTTTCTTT	CSAGPGTEAFF
TRBV11-2	TRBJ2-2	TRBD2	-	TGTGCCAGCAGCTCACTAGCGGGGGGGTTGAACACCGGGGAGCTGTTTTTT	CASSSLAGGLNTGELFF
TRBV2	TRBJ2-1	-	once	TGTGCCAGCAGTGTATCCAGGGTGAGCAATGAGCAGTTCTTC	CASSVSRVSNEQFF
TRBV27	TRBJ1-5	TRBD1	-	TGTGCCAGCAGTTTAGGGACAGGGAATCAGCCCCAGCATTTT	CASSLGTGNQPQHF
TRBV7-9	TRBJ1-2	-	-	TGTGCCAGCAGCTTCAGAGGTGGGGAGGGCTACACCTTC	CASSFRGGEGYTF
TRBV5-5	TRBJ1-1	-	-	TGTGCCAGCAGCTTTGGAGGCTTTGGCACTGAAGCTTTCTTT	CASSFGGFGTEAFF
TRBV14	TRBJ2-3	TRBD2	-	TGTGCCAGCAAGGGCGGGAGAAGCTCAGATACGCAGTATTTT	CASKGGRSSDTQYF
TRBV6-2/TRBV6-3	TRBJ1-6	TRBD1	-	TGTGCCAGCAGTTACCCCGGGACAGCGGGTTCACCCCTCCACTTT	CASSYPGTAGSPLHF
TRBV2	TRBJ1-6	TRBD1	-	TGTGCCAGCAGTGGGGACCTCAGGGGGCCACCCCTCCACTTT	CASSGDLRGPPLHF
TRBV5-1	TRBJ2-3	-	-	TGCGCCGCCCGACTCTCAGGGGCTAGCACAGATACGCAGTATTTT	CAARLSGASTDTQYF
TRBV5-1	TRBJ1-1	TRBD1	-	TGCGCCAGCAGCCAAACAGGGGGAGGCACTGAAGCTTTCTTT	CASSQTGGGTEAFF
TRBV6-5	TRBJ2-5	-	-	TGTGCCAGCACTATTACAGGGTTCCAAGAGACCCAGTACTTC	CASTITGFQETQYF
TRBV19	TRBJ2-1	TRBD1	-	TGTGCCAGTAGTATATCCGGGACAGGGTCCTCCTACAATGAGCAGTTCTTC	CASSISGTGSSYNEQFF
TRBV2	TRBJ2-2	TRBD2	-	TGTGCCAGCAGTGAACCGACTAGCGGGAGGGCGAACACCGGGGAGCTGTTTTTT	CASSEPTSGRANTGELFF
TRBV10-1	TRBJ2-2	-	-	TGCGCCAGCAGTGGATACAGGACACTGGACGGGGAGCTGTTTTTT	CASSGYRTLDGELFF
TRBV29-1	TRBJ1-2	-	-	TGCAGCGTTGTCGCAGGGTCGGCTCTCGGCTACACCTTC	CSVVAGSALGYTF
TRBV19	TRBJ2-7	-	-	TGTGCCAGTAGTATCTCAGGGAGGTCCGAGCAGTACTTC	CASSISGRSEQYF
TRBV9	TRBJ2-5	TRBD2	-	TGTGCCAGCAGCCTAGGACTAGCGGGGCAAGAGACCCAGTACTTC	CASSLGLAGQETQYF
TRBV28	TRBJ2-7	-	-	TGTGCCAGCAGTTTTCCCGGGTTCTCCTACGAGCAGTACTTC	CASSFPGFSYEQYF
TRBV11-2	TRBJ1-1	-	-	TGTGCCAGCAACATTGGCACGAACACTGAAGCTTTCTTT	CASNIGTNTEAFF
TRBV27	TRBJ1-4	-	-	TGTGCCAGCAAGAGGATGGGTGGTGAAAAACTGTTTTTT	CASKRMGGEKLFF
TRBV11-3	TRBJ1-3	-	once	TGTGCCAGCAGCTTACAGGTTAAAGGGGACACCATATATTTT	CASSLQVKGDTIYF
TRBV5-6	TRBJ2-7	TRBD1	-	TGTGCCAGCAGCTTGGGTAGGGGACAGGGCGCCTACGAGCAGTACTTC	CASSLGRGQGAYEQYF
TRBV5-8	TRBJ2-2	-	-	TGTGCCAGCAGCTTGAGTCTAGCGTATTCCGGGGAGCTGTTTTTT	CASSLSLAYSGELFF
TRBV5-1	TRBJ1-1	TRBD1	-	TGCGCCAGCAGCTTTCAAGGGGGACAGATAAACACTGAAGCTTTCTTT	CASSFQGGQINTEAFF
TRBV6-6	TRBJ1-3	-	few	TGTGCCAGCAGTATCCGACAAACCTCTGGAAACACCATATATTTT	CASSIRQTSGNTIYF
TRBV19	TRBJ1-1	-	-	TGTGCCAGTAGTATTACACGGAACACTGAAGCTTTCTTT	CASSITRNTEAFF
TRBV3-1/TRBV3-2	TRBJ1-5	TRBD1	-	TGTGCCAGCAGCCGGGACAGTAGCAATCAGCCCCAGCATTTT	CASSRDSSNQPQHF
TRBV6-5	TRBJ1-3	-	-	TGTGCCAGCAGCACCCGAGGACTTTCTGGAAACACCATATATTTT	CASSTRGLSGNTIYF
TRBV29-1	TRBJ1-2	-	-	TGCAGCGTTACTAACTCAGGGCTCGGCTACACCTTC	CSVTNSGLGYTF
TRBV7-9	TRBJ1-4	-	few	TGTGCCAGCAGCTTAATCGGGGCAACTAATGAAAAACTGTTTTTT	CASSLIGATNEKLFF
TRBV4-1	TRBJ1-1	-	-	TGCGCCAGCAGCCAAGTTTTTGGACAGAACACTGAAGCTTTCTTT	CASSQVFGQNTEAFF
TRBV11-2	TRBJ2-2	TRBD2	few	TGTGCCAGCAGCTTAGATAAGCGGGAGCGTATCACCGGGGAGCTGTTTTTT	CASSLDKRERITGELFF
TRBV7-2	TRBJ2-1	TRBD2	-	TGTGCCAGCAGCTTAGATGGGACTAGTAATGAGCAGTTCTTC	CASSLDGTSNEQFF
TRBV5-1	TRBJ1-5	TRBD1	-	TGCGCCAGCAGCGCGGGACAGGGGGTAGGTCAGCCCCAGCATTTT	CASSAGQGVGQPQHF
TRBV10-1	TRBJ2-1	-	once	TGCGCCAGCAGTGAATCGGGGGGCACTGAGCAGTTCTTC	CASSESGGTEQFF
TRBV10-3	TRBJ2-1	-	-	TGTGCCATCAGTGAGTCGCAGGGAAACGACAATGAGCAGTTCTTC	CAISESQGNDNEQFF